This T cell receptor (beta chain) was profiled in a study of blood T cell repertoires in COVID-19 (TCRdb year 2020). Describing the broader study: Samples covering the acute and convalescent phases of COVID-19 were provided by collaborators in the United States, Italy and Spain. The samples were drawn from the first 160 participants of the ongoing ImmuneRACE study and from under 1,500 subjects provided by 6 global collaborators. Where available, HLA class I and class II types were taken from metadata supplied by the sample provider and were not determined by assay-based typing. Sample metadata almost always included a de-identified subject ID, COVID-19 status, age in years and sex. Deeply sampled blood TCRbeta repertoires from subjects exposed to, actively infected with, or recovered from COVID-19 were included in the dataset. The prospective study material was composed of cDNA or gDNA derived from T cells, B-cell-depleted T cells, or PBMCs. A freely available public database, intended as a resource for researchers studying the immune response to SARS-CoV-2, is where the repertoires were released.

Concerning this clone: The antigen it binds to is not known. There are no base qualities to consult, and no much larger clone falls within one base.

Looking up the germline V gene yields CDR1 KGHDR and CDR2 SFDVKD. There are 12 amino acids in the CDR3, from cysteine to phenylalanine inclusive. Just the 36-base CDR3 DNA is kept, in frame starting at base 1. Between the V and J ends, shortened by 5 bases and 4 bases respectively, the junction contains 6 bases. The collaborating institutions used their own protocols to collect whole blood in K2EDTA tubes. For TCRbeta analysis, collaborators shipped samples in one of three forms: frozen whole blood, isolated PBMCs, or DNA extracted from either of those sample types. General conclusions and limits of the study: How much clinical and demographic metadata was included differed by source and by participant, and the metadata was provided uncurated.

TCRbeta CDR3 regions were amplified from genomic DNA using the immunoSEQ Assay, a bias-controlled multiplex PCR. Processing in the source paper ran as follows. The number of nucleated cells in each sample was estimated by amplification of reference gene primers within the assay. To quantify the absolute abundance of each unique TCRbeta CDR3 rearrangement, sequence reads were collapsed and filtered. Productive Simpson clonality was computed per sample as the square root of Simpson's diversity index over productive rearrangements. Drawn from immuneACCESS, this table holds only the in-frame rearrangements with V and J called that TCRdb kept. Clones are partly lost; checked studies trace under half to an unresolved V gene and leave the rest unexplained. That table supplies the V and J calls and clone size; D and trimming were determined from the DNA. Within this sample are 200,000 to 250,000 clones, with almost 90% of them counted one time only. The ten largest clones capture around 1.5% of the sample.

This TCR was sampled from a man between 18 and 35 years old with active or convalescent COVID-19. The V and J segments used are TRBV24-1 and TRBJ2-3; no D gene is confidently identified. Sequenced: peripheral blood. The DNA reads TGTGCCACCAGTGTACGGGCAGATACGCAGTATTTT. It translates to CATSVRADTQYF.